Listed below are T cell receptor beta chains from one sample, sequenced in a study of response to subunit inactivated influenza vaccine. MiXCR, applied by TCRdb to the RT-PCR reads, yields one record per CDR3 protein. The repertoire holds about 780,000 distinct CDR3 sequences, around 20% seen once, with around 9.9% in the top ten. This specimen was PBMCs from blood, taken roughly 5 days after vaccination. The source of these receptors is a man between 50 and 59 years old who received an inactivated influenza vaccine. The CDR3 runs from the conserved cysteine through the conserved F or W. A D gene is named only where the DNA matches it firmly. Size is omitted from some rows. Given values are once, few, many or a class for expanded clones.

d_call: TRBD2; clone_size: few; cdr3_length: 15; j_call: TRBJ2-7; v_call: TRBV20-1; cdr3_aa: CSGLSGGSRSYEQYF; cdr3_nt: TGCAGTGGGCTAAGCGGGGGCTCTCGCTCCTACGAGCAGTACTTC
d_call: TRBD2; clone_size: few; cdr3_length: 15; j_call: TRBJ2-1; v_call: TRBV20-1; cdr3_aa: CSTAISGSRYNEQFF; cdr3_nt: TGCAGTACAGCAATTAGCGGGAGTCGGTACAATGAGCAGTTCTTC
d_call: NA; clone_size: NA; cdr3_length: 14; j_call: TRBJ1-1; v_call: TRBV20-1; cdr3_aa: CSAKRPGTNTEAFF; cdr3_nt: TGCAGTGCTAAACGACCAGGAACGAACACTGAAGCTTTCTTT
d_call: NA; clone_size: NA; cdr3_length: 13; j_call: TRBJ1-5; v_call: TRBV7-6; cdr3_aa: CASSLARNSPQHF; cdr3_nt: TGTGCCAGCAGCTTAGCCCGAAATTCGCCCCAGCATTTT
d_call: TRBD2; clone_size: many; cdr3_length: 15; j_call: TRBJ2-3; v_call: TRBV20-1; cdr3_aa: CSAELAGESTDTQYF; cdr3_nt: TGCAGTGCGGAACTAGCGGGGGAGAGCACAGATACGCAGTATTTT
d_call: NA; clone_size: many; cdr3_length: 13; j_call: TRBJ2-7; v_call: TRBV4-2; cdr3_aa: CASSQGPDYEQYF; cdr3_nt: TGTGCCAGCAGCCAAGGCCCTGATTACGAGCAGTACTTC
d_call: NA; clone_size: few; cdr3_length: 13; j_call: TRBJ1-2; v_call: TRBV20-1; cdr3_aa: CSASPLANYGYTF; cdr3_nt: TGCAGTGCTAGTCCCCTAGCTAACTATGGCTACACCTTC
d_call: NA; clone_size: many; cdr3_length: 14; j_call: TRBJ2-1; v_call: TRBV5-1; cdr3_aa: CASSPSGTYQEQFF; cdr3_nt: TGCGCCAGCAGCCCGTCCGGGACATACCAAGAGCAGTTCTTC
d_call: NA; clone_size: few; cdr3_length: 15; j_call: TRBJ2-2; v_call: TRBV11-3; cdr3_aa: CASSLGRGSTGELFF; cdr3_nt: TGTGCCAGCAGCTTAGGGAGGGGCAGCACCGGGGAGCTGTTTTTT
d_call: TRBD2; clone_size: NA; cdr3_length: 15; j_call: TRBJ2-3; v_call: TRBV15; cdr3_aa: CATGTSGGLMDTQYF; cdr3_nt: TGTGCCACCGGGACTAGCGGGGGCCTCATGGATACGCAGTATTTT
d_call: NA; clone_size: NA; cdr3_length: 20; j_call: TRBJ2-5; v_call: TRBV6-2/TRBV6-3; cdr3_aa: CASSYGSHGRRGSSGETQYF; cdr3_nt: TGTGCCAGCAGTTATGGGTCCCACGGTCGGAGGGGATCCTCTGGGGAGACCCAGTACTTC
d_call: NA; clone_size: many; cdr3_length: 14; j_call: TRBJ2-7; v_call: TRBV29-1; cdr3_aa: CSVEDGIRAHEQYF; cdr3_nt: TGCAGCGTTGAAGATGGGATCAGGGCCCACGAGCAGTACTTC
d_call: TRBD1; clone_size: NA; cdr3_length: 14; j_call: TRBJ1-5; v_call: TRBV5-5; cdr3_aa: CASSFRDRGQPQHF; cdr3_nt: TGTGCCAGCAGCTTCCGGGACAGGGGACAGCCCCAGCATTTT
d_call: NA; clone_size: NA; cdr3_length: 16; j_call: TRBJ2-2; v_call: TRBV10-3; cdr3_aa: CAISEVGALNTGELFF; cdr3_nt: TGTGCCATCAGTGAGGTAGGGGCACTGAACACCGGGGAGCTGTTTTTT
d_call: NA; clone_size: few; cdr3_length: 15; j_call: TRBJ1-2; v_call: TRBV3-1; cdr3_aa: CASSPRGGRDYGYTF; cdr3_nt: TGTGCCAGCAGCCCTAGAGGAGGCCGGGACTATGGCTACACCTTC
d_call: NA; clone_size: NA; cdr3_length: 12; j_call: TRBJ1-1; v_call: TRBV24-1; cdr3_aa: CATSAWNTEAFF; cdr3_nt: TGTGCCACCAGTGCTTGGAACACTGAAGCTTTCTTT
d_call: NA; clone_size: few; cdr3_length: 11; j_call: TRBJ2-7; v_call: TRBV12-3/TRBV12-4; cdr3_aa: CASGTVGEQYF; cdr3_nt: TGTGCCAGCGGAACGGTGGGCGAGCAGTACTTC
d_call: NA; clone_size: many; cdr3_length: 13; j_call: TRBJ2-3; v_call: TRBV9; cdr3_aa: CASSQPTTDTQYF; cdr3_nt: TGTGCCAGCAGCCAACCCACCACAGATACGCAGTATTTT
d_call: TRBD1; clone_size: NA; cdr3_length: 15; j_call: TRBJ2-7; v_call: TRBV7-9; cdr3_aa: CASSLRGTGPWEQYF; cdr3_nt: TGTGCCAGCAGCTTAAGAGGGACAGGGCCATGGGAGCAGTACTTC
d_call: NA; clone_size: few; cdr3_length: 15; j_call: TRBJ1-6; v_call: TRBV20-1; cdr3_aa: CSARDRQQAGPPLHF; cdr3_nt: TGCAGTGCTAGAGATAGGCAACAGGCGGGACCACCCCTCCACTTT
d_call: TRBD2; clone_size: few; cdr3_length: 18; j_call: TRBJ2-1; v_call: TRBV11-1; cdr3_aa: CASSLRRGLAGWADEQFF; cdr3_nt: TGTGCCAGCAGCTTACGCAGGGGACTAGCGGGATGGGCTGATGAGCAGTTCTTC
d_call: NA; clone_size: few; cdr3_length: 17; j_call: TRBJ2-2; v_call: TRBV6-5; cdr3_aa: CASSYRPLRTITGELFF; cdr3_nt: TGTGCCAGCAGTTACCGCCCGCTAAGGACAATAACCGGGGAGCTGTTTTTT
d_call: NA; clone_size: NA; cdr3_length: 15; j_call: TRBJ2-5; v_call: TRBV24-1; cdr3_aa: CATSVSGRNQETQYF; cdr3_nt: TGTGCCACCAGTGTGTCAGGCCGGAATCAAGAGACCCAGTACTTC
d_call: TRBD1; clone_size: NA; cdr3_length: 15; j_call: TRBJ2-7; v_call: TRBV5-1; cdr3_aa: CASSPGTDNSYEQYF; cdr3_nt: TGCGCCAGCAGCCCCGGGACAGACAACTCCTACGAGCAGTACTTC
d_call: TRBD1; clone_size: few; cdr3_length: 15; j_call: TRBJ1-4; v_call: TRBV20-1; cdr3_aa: CSAGTGPRTNEKLFF; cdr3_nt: TGCAGTGCTGGGACAGGGCCCCGCACTAATGAAAAACTGTTTTTT
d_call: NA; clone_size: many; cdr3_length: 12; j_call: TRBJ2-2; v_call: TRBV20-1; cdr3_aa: CSARSHGGELFF; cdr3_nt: TGCAGTGCCAGAAGTCACGGCGGGGAGCTGTTTTTT
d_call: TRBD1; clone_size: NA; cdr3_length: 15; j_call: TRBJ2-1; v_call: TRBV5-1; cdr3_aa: CASSQAGGAWNEQFF; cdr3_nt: TGCGCCAGCAGCCAGGCAGGGGGCGCGTGGAATGAGCAGTTCTTC
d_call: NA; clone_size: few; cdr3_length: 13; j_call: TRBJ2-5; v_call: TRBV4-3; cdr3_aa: CASSQGGGGVQYF; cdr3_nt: TGCGCCAGCAGCCAAGGGGGTGGCGGTGTGCAGTACTTC
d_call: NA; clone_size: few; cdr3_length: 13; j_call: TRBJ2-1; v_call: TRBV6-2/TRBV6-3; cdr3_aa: CASSYRAYNEQFF; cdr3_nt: TGTGCCAGCAGTTACCGGGCGTACAATGAGCAGTTCTTC
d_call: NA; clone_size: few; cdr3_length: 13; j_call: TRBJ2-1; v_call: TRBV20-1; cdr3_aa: CSASGSRYNEQFF; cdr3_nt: TGCAGTGCTAGCGGGAGTAGGTACAATGAGCAGTTCTTC
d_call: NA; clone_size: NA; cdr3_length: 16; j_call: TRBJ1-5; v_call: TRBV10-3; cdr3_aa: CAISDSGRVGNQPQHF; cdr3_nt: TGTGCCATCAGTGATTCCGGACGGGTAGGCAATCAGCCCCAGCATTTT
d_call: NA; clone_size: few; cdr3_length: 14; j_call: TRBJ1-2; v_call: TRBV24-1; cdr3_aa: CATSGAAANYGYTF; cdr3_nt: TGTGCCACCAGTGGGGCGGCAGCTAACTATGGCTACACCTTC
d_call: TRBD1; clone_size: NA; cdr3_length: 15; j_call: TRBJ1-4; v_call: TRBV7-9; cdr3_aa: CASSSRQGTNEKLFF; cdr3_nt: TGTGCCAGCAGCTCAAGACAGGGGACTAATGAAAAACTGTTTTTT
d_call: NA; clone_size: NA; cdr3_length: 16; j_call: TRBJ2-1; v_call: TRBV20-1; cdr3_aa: CSARTGRGLSYNEQFF; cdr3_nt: TGCAGTGCTAGAACGGGAAGGGGCTTATCCTACAATGAGCAGTTCTTC
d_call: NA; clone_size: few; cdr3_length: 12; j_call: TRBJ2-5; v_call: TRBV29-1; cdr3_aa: CSAGGVGETQYF; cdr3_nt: TGCAGCGCCGGAGGAGTGGGCGAGACCCAGTACTTC
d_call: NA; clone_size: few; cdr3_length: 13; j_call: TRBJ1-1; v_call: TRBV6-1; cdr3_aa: CASSVTDSTEAFF; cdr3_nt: TGTGCCAGCAGTGTTACGGATAGCACTGAAGCTTTCTTT
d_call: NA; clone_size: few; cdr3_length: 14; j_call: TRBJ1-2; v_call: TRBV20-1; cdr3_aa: CSAARGRNNYGYTF; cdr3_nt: TGCAGTGCAGCCCGGGGGAGGAATAACTATGGCTACACCTTC
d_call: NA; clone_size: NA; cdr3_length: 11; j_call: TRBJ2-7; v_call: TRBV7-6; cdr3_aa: CASSTASEQYF; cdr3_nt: TGTGCCAGCAGCACAGCTAGCGAGCAGTACTTC
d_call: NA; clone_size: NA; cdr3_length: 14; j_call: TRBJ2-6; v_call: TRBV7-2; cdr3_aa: CASSQGTGANVLTF; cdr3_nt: TGTGCCAGCAGCCAGGGTACTGGGGCCAACGTCCTGACTTTC
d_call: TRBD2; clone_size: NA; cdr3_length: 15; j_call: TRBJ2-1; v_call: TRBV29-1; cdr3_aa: CSVQGTSGGAGEQFF; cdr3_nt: TGCAGCGTTCAGGGGACTAGCGGGGGGGCCGGTGAGCAGTTCTTC
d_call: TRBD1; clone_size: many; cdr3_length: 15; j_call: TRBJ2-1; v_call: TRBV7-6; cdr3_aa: CASSLGQGSNNEQFF; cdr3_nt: TGTGCCAGCAGCCTGGGACAGGGATCGAACAATGAGCAGTTCTTC
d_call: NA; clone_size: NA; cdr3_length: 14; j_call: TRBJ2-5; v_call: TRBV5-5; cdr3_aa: CASSSGTEMQTQYF; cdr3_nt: TGTGCCAGCAGCTCGGGGACGGAGATGCAGACCCAGTACTTC
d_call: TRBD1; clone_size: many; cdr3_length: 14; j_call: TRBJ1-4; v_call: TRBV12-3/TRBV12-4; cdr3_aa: CASGEQGAREKLFF; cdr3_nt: TGTGCCAGTGGGGAACAGGGGGCAAGAGAAAAACTGTTTTTT
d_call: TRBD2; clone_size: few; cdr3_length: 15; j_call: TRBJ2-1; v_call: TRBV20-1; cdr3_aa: CSAKHSGRVDNEQFF; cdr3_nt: TGCAGTGCCAAGCACAGCGGGAGGGTAGACAATGAGCAGTTCTTC
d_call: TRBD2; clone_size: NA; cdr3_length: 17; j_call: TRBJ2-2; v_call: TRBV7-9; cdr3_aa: CASSPDRWGGNTGELFF; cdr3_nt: TGTGCCAGCAGCCCGGATAGATGGGGGGGAAACACCGGGGAGCTGTTTTTT
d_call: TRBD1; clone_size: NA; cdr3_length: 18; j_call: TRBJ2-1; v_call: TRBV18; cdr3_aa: CASSPLPLSGQYYNEQFF; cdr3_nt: TGTGCCAGCTCACCACTCCCACTGTCGGGACAGTACTACAATGAGCAGTTCTTC
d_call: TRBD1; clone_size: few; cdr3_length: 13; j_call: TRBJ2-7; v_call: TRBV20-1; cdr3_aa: CSARLTGATEQYF; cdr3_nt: TGCAGTGCTAGATTGACAGGGGCTACGGAACAGTACTTC
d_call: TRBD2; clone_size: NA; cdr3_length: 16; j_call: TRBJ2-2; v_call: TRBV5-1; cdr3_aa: CASSPGVAGQTGELFF; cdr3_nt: TGCGCCAGCAGTCCCGGTGTAGCGGGGCAGACCGGGGAGCTGTTTTTT
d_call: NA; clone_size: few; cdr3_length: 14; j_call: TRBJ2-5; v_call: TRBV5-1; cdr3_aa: CASSPGGGRETQYF; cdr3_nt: TGCGCCAGCAGCCCGGGTGGGGGACGGGAGACCCAGTACTTC
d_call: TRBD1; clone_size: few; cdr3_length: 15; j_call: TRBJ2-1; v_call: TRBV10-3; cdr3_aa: CAISGQDRGYNEQFF; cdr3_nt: TGTGCCATCAGTGGGCAGGACAGGGGTTACAATGAGCAGTTCTTC
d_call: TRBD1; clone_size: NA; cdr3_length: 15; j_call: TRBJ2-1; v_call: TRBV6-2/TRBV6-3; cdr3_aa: CASSLPGQGSNEQFF; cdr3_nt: TGTGCCAGCAGTCTCCCGGGACAGGGGTCCAATGAGCAGTTCTTC
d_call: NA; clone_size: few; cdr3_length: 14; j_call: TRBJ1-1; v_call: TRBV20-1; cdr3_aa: CSASSHRGGGVAFF; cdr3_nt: TGCAGTGCTAGCTCTCATCGCGGGGGCGGTGTAGCTTTCTTT
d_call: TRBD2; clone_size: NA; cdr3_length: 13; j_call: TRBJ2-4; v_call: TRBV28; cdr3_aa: CASSPGTSGIQYF; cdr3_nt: TGTGCCAGCAGTCCCGGGACTAGCGGCATTCAGTACTTC
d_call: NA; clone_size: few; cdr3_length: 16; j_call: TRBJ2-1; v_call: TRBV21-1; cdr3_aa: CASSKLHGLAGEEQFF; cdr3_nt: TGTGCCAGCAGCAAACTTCACGGACTAGCGGGAGAGGAGCAGTTCTTC
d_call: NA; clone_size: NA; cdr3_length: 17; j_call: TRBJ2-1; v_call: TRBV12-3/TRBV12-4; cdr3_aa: CASSLVGLKSVFNEQFF; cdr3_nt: TGTGCCAGCAGTTTAGTCGGGTTAAAGTCGGTTTTTAATGAGCAGTTCTTC
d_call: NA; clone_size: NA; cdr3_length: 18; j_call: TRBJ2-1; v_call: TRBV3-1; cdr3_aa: CASSHGGKVRSHNDEQFF; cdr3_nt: TGTGCCAGCAGCCATGGGGGCAAGGTTAGATCTCACAATGATGAGCAGTTCTTC
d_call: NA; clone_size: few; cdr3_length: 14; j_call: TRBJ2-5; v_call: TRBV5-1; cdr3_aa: CASSFNGIQETQYF; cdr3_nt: TGCGCCAGCAGCTTTAATGGGATCCAAGAGACCCAGTACTTC